One T cell receptor (beta chain) is described in this entry. This clonotype has a handful of counts. Its antigen is currently not known. There are no base qualities to consult, and no much larger clone falls within one base. The data were taken from a study of spatial heterogeneity in lung cancer (dated by TCRdb to the late 2010s). Describing the broader study: The donors were some 72 patients from the lung TRACERx cohort who had early-stage, untreated non-small cell lung cancer. Follow-up PBMC samples were sequenced whenever available, with a median time to follow-up of roughly 26 months after resection. Beta-chain transcripts were consistently detected in greater numbers than alpha-chain transcripts, which likely reflects a higher abundance of beta-chain transcripts. In the raw uncorrected reads, each unique combination of TCR and UMI appeared more than ten times on average. The study quantitatively compared TCR alpha and beta repertoires across multiple tumor regions, matched nontumor lung and blood in non-small cell lung cancer. TCR repertoire features were related to nonsynonymous mutation counts determined by whole-exome sequencing of tumor tissue. Both alpha and beta chains were TCR-sequenced in 200 to 250 tumor regions, fewer than 80 matched nontumor lung samples and approximately 50 PBMC samples obtained at surgery.

A distance of 9 bases separates the germline ends of V and J, which lose 0 bases and 3 bases respectively. Reading from cysteine to phenylalanine, the CDR3 counts 15 amino acids. CDR3 DNA is the only sequence kept; it has 45 bases, read in frame from the first base. CDR1 and CDR2 are drawn from the germline V gene (reference sequence): SEHNR, FQNEAQ. The sample's time point label is to be understood as: blood at routine non-recurrence follow-up after resection. For TCR sequencing, whole RNA was extracted from tumor and nontumor lung tissue, or from cryopreserved PBMC samples, and no cell sorting was done. Patients were selected for TCR sequencing only if sufficient RNA was available from at least two tumor regions. What the authors observed across the whole study: Ubiquitous expanded tumor TCRs were found in blood more often at tumor resection than at routine follow-up. Comparisons of baseline and follow-up blood repertoires included only 14 to 15 patients. Additional single-cell paired TCR alpha and beta sequencing was considered necessary to confirm, at a functional level, the hypothesis that regional TCRs recognize regional mutations.

The library relied on 5' RACE. Data came from a NextSeq 500. To allow correction of PCR and sequencing errors, the TCR library protocol tagged every TCR cDNA molecule with a unique molecular identifier. On the study's bioinformatics: TCR identification, UMI-based error correction and CDR3 extraction were all carried out with Decombinator tools. TCRs above a frequency of 2 per 1,000, corresponding to the top 1% of the tumor frequency distribution, were defined as expanded. Each repertoire was subsampled 100 times to 5,000 TCRs, after which Renyi diversity was computed with the R vegan package. CDR3 similarity networks were built from amino acid triplet string-kernel similarity, connecting CDR3s with pairwise similarity above 0.82. The public reads were reprocessed in TCRdb via fastp at Q25 and MiXCR, keeping in-frame beta chains. Records with the same CDR3 protein are collapsed into one entry carrying the most frequent genes and DNA. TCRdb's processing, not the authors' own work, is the source of the V and J calls. This sample comprises some 110,000 distinct CDR3 sequences, over 9% of them detected only once. The leading ten clones occupy 16% of the sample.

The specimen was PBMCs, collected at follow-up. The sequence joins TRBV7-9 to TRBJ1-5; the D gene cannot be resolved reliably. The clonotype comes from a male donor with early-stage non-small cell lung cancer. The CDR3 protein sequence reads: CASSLALSDNQPQHF. DNA sequence: TGTGCCAGCAGCTTAGCGCTCAGCGACAATCAGCCCCAGCATTTT.